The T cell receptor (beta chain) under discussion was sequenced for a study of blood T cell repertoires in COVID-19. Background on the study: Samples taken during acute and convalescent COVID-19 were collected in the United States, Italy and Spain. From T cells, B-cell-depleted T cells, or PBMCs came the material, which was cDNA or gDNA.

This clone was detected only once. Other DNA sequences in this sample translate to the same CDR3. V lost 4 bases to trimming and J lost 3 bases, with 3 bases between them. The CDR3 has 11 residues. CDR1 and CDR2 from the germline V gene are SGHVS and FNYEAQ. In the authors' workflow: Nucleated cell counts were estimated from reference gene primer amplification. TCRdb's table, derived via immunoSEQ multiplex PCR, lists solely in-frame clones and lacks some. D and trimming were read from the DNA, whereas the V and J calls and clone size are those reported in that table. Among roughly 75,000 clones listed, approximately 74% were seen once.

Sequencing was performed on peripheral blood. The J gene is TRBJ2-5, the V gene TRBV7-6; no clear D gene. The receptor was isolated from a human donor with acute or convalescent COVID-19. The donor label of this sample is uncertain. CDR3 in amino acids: CASSSEETQYF. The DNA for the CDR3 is TGTGCCAGCAGCTCAGAAGAGACCCAGTACTTC.